This TCR beta chain is from a study of long-term antiretroviral therapy in people with HIV. Note on this clone: Its cognate antigen is unknown.

It was version v3.0 of the immunoSEQ assay that was run at survey level. Clones were read by immunoSEQ multiplex PCR, and TCRdb kept only the in-frame ones, dropping some. The sample consists of 25,000 to 35,000 clones, about 94% of them appearing once. Germline CDR1 reads SGHDT; CDR2 reads YYEEEE. CDR3 length equals 13 residues. V gave up 2 bases and J gave up 9 bases, with 14 bases separating them. Study findings and constraints: HIV repertoire CDR3 lengths ranged less widely than those of controls.

The origin of this receptor is a man in his forties with HIV. The sample consisted of unsorted PBMCs, taken 6.2 years after starting antiretroviral therapy. The chain joins TRBV5-6 to TRBJ1-2; maybe TRBD1 (6 bases). CDR3 nucleotides: TGTGCCAGCAGCTTTCGGGGGGCTTATCGCTACACCTTC. The encoded protein is CASSFRGAYRYTF.